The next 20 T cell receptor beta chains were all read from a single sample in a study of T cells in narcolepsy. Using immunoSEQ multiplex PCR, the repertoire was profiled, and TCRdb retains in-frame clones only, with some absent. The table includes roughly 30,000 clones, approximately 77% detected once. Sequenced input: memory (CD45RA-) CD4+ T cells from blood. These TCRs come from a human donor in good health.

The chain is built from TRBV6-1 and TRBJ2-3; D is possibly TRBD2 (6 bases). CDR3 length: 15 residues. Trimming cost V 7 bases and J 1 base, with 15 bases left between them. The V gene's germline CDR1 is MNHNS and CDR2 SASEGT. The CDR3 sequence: CASTLTGTGTDTQYF. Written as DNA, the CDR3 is TGTGCCAGCACCTTGACCGGGACTGGCACAGATACGCAGTATTTT.

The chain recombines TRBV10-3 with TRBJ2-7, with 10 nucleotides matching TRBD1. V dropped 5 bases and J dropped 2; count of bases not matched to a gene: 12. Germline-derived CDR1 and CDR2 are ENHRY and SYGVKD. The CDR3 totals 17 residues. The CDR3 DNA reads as TGTGCCATCAGTCCGATTACCGGGACAGGGGACCCCTACGAGCAGTACTTC. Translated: CAISPITGTGDPYEQYF.

CDR3 residues: CASSGGLGDAYEQYF. CDR3 bases: TGTGCCAGCAGTGGGGGCCTGGGTGATGCCTACGAGCAGTACTTC. The chain couples TRBV2 to TRBJ2-7; tentatively, D is TRBD1 (5 bases). The CDR3 is made up of 15 amino acids. Trimming stripped 4 bases from V and 2 bases from J, with 15 bases between. Germline V lookup: CDR1 SNHLY, CDR2 FYNNEI.

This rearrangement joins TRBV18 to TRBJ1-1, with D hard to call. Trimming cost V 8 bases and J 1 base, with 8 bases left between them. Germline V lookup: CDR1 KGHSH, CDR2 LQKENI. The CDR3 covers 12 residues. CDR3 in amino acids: CASKERNTEAFF. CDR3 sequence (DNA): TGTGCCAGCAAGGAGAGGAACACTGAAGCTTTCTTT.

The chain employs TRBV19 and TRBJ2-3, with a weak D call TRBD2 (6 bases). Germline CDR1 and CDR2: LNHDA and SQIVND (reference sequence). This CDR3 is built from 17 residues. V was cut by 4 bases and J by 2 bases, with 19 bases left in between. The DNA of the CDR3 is TGTGCCAGTAGTACATTTAGGCGGGACCGTTTCACAGATACGCAGTATTTT. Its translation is CASSTFRRDRFTDTQYF.

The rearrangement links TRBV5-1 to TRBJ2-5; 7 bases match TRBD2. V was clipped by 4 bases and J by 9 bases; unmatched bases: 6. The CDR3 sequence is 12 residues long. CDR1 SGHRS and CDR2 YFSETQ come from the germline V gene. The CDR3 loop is CASSLGGRAQYF. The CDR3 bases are TGCGCCAGCAGCCTGGGGGGGAGGGCCCAGTACTTC. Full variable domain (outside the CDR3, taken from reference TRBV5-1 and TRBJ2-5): KAGVTQTPRYLIKTRGQQVTLSCSPISGHRSVSWYQQTPGQGLQFLFEYFSETQRNKGNFPGRFSGRQFSNSRSEMNVSTLELGDSALYLCASSLGGRAQYFGPGTRLLVL.

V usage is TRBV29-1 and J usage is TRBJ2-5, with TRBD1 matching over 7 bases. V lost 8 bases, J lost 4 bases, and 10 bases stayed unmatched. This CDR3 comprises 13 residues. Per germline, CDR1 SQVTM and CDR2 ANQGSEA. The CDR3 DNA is TGCAGCATGACGGGGACAGTACGAGAGACCCAGTACTTC. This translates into CSMTGTVRETQYF.

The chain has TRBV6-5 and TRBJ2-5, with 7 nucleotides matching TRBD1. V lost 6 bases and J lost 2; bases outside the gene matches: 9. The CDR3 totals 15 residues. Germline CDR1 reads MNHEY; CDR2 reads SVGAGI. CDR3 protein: CASSPNRDSQETQYF. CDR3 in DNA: TGTGCCAGCAGCCCAAATCGGGACAGTCAAGAGACCCAGTACTTC.

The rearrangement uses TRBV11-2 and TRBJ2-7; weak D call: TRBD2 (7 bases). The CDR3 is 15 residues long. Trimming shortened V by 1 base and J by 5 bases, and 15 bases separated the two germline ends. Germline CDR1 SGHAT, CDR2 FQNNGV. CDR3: CASSLAPGGADEQYF. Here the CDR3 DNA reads TGTGCCAGCAGCTTAGCCCCGGGGGGCGCGGACGAGCAGTACTTC.

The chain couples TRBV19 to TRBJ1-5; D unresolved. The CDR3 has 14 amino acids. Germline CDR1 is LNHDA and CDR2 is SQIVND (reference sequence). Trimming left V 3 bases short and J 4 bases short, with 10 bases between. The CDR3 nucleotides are TGTGCCAGTAGTATTTTGGGGAGGAATCAGCCCCAGCATTTT. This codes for CASSILGRNQPQHF.

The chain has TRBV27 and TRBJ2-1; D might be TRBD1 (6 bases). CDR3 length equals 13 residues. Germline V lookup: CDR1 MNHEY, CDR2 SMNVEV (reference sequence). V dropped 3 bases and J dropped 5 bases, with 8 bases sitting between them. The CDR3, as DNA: TGTGCCAGCAGTTTTGGACAGAACAATGAGCAGTTCTTC. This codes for CASSFGQNNEQFF.

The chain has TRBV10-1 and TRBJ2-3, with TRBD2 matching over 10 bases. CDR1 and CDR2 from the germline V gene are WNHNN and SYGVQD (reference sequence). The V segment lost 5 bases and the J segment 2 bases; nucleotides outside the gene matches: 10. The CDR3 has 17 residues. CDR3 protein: CASSKSTSGSITDTQYF. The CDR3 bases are TGCGCCAGCAGTAAATCGACTAGCGGGTCTATCACAGATACGCAGTATTTT.

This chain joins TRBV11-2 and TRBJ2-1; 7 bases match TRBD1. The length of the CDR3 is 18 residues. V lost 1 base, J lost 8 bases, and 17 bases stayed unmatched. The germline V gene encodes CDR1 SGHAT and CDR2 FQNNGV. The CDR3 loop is CASSLVRDQTGFRHEQFF. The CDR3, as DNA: TGTGCCAGCAGCTTAGTTCGGGACCAGACAGGGTTCCGTCATGAGCAGTTCTTC.

CDR3 in DNA: TGTGCCAGCAGCCAACAGGGCGGTGAGCAGTTCTTC. It is translated as CASSQQGGEQFF. The rearrangement links TRBV7-2 to TRBJ2-1; possibly TRBD1 for D (6 bases). There are 12 residues in the CDR3. Trimming shortened V by 5 bases and J by 9 bases, and 11 bases separated the two germline ends. Germline V gene lookup returns CDR1 SGHTA and CDR2 FQGNSA.

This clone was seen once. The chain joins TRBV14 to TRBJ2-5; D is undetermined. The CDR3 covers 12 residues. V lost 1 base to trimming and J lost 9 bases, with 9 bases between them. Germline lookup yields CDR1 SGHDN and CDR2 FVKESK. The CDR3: CASSQGRFPQYF. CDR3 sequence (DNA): TGTGCCAGCAGCCAAGGGCGGTTCCCCCAGTACTTC. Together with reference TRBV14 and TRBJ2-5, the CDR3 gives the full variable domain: EAGVTQFPSHSVIEKGQTVTLRCDPISGHDNLYWYRRVMGKEIKFLLHFVKESKQDESGMPNNRFLAERTGGTYSTLKVQPAELEDSGVYFCASSQGRFPQYFGPGTRLLVL.

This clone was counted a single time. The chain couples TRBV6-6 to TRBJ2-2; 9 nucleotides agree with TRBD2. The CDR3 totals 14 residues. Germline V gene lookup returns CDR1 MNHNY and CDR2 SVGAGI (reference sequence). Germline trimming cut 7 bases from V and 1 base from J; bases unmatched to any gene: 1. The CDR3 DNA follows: TGTGCCAGCAAACTAGCGGGGAACACCGGGGAGCTGTTTTTT. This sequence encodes CASKLAGNTGELFF.

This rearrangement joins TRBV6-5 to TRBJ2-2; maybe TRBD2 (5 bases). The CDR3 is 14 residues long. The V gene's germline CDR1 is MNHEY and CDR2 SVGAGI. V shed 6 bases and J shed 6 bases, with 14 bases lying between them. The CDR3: CASSPTPGSGELFF. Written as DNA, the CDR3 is TGTGCCAGCAGCCCAACCCCGGGGTCCGGGGAGCTGTTTTTT.

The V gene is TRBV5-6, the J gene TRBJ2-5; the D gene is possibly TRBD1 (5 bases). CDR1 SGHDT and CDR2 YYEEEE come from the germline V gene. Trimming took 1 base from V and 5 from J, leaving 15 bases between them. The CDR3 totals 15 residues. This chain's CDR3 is CASSLIGRGRETQYF. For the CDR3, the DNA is TGTGCCAGCAGCTTGATCGGTAGGGGTCGGGAGACCCAGTACTTC. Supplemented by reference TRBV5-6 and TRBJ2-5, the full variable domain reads DAGVTQSPTHLIKTRGQQVTLRCSPKSGHDTVSWYQQALGQGPQFIFQYYEEEERQRGNFPDRFSGHQFPNYSSELNVNALLLGDSALYLCASSLIGRGRETQYFGPGTRLLVL.

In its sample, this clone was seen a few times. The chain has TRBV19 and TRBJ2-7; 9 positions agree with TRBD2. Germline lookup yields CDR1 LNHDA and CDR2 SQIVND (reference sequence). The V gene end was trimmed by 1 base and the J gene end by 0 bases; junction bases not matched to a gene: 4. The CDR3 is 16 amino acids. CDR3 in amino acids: CASSIGGGALSYEQYF. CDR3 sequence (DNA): TGTGCCAGTAGTATAGGCGGGGGGGCTCTCTCCTACGAGCAGTACTTC.

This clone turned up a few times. The CDR3 DNA reads as TGTGCCAGCAGTATAAAGTGGGGCAGTGCCCTCCACTTT. The encoded protein is CASSIKWGSALHF. The genes are TRBV6-1 and TRBJ1-6; D perhaps matches TRBD1 (5 bases). The CDR3 sequence is 13 residues long. CDR1 MNHNS and CDR2 SASEGT come from the germline V gene. V was trimmed by 5 bases and J by 14 bases, leaving 16 bases between them.